This T cell receptor (beta chain) was captured by sequencing in a study of cytomegalovirus exposure and HLA in healthy donors. General observations from the study: In vitro assays verified that three CMV-associated chains recognized CMV antigens specifically. The study flagged around 160 TCR beta chains as cytomegalovirus-associated.

Primers: 60 Vbeta forward and 13 Jbeta reverse. Sequencing used immunoSEQ multiplex PCR; TCRdb keeps in-frame clones, though not all of them. Among some 110,000 clones, about 81% were seen once, and the ten largest hold 1.1%. Notes on this clone: Its antigen is not identified.

The CDR3 consists of 15 residues. Germline lookup yields CDR1 MNHNS and CDR2 SASEGT. V shed 1 base and J 8 bases; nucleotides not matched to a gene: 9. J is TRBJ2-3 and V is TRBV6-1; TRBD2 matches at 7 bases. Sequencing was performed on PBMCs. The sequence came from a woman aged 25 to 39 in good health and CMV-seronegative. The CDR3 coding sequence is TGTGCCAGCAGTGAAGGCAGCGGGGTGGGGGTTACGCAGTATTTT. Residues: CASSEGSGVGVTQYF.